This passage covers 12 T cell receptor beta chains from one sample sequenced in a study of blood T cell repertoires in COVID-19. Assay: immunoSEQ multiplex PCR; the TCRdb copy retains only in-frame clones and omits some. This repertoire shows 400,000 or so clones, roughly 90% found once; its top ten account for roughly 1.5%. The sample was peripheral blood. The receptors here all came from a woman aged 40-49 years with COVID-19, enrolled during active disease.

The V call is TRBV4-2, the J call TRBJ1-1; tentative D call: TRBD1 (6 bases). Germline assignment: CDR1 LGHNA and CDR2 YNFKEQ. V shed 4 bases and J shed 4 bases, with 13 bases lying between them. The CDR3 spans 14 residues. The DNA for the CDR3 is TGTGCCAGCAGCCCGGAGGGGGGGGCCACTGAAGCTTTCTTT. Translating it yields CASSPEGGATEAFF.

The chain uses TRBV7-2 and TRBJ1-5; tentatively, D is TRBD1 (6 bases). With 1 base removed from V and 0 bases from J, the gap between germline ends came to 13 bases. Looked up from germline, CDR1 is SGHTA and CDR2 is FQGNSA. The CDR3 consists of 17 residues. The CDR3 DNA is TGTGCCAGCAGCTTAGATGGGGGCCGTATTAGCAATCAGCCCCAGCATTTT. It codes for CASSLDGGRISNQPQHF.

The CDR3 is CASSLTLAGANEQFF. The CDR3 DNA follows: TGTGCCAGCAGCTTGACACTAGCGGGTGCCAATGAGCAGTTCTTC. The chain carries TRBV5-4 and TRBJ2-1; 9 bases match TRBD2. The CDR3 length is 15 residues. From germline, CDR1 is SGHNT and CDR2 YYREEE (reference sequence). The V segment lost 1 base and the J segment 6 bases; nucleotides outside the gene matches: 5.

The chain links TRBV7-2 to TRBJ1-1; weak D call: TRBD1 (6 bases). The CDR3 contains 14 residues. Germline values: CDR1 SGHTA, CDR2 FQGNSA. V was trimmed by 8 bases and J by 2 bases, leaving 15 bases between them. The DNA of the CDR3 is TGTGCCAGCCGCCGTGGGGACATCAACACTGAAGCTTTCTTT. It specifies CASRRGDINTEAFF.

V usage is TRBV25-1 and J usage is TRBJ2-7; 10 bases line up with TRBD1. From germline, CDR1 is MGHDK and CDR2 SYGVNS. The CDR3 totals 14 residues. The J segment lost 0 bases and the V segment lost 7 bases, leaving 3 bases of the junction unmatched. The CDR3 here is CASTGQGHSYEQYF. For the CDR3, the DNA is TGTGCCAGCACGGGACAGGGGCACTCCTACGAGCAGTACTTC.

This chain links TRBV29-1 with TRBJ1-3; D gene uncertain. The ends were cut back, 1 base at V and 4 bases at J, with 11 bases in the middle. The CDR3 has 14 amino acids. Germline V CDR1 and CDR2: SQVTM, ANQGSEA. CDR3 sequence (DNA): TGCAGCGTTGAAGGGCGGGCTAGGGGAAACACCATATATTTT. Protein sequence: CSVEGRARGNTIYF. The whole variable domain, remainder taken from reference TRBV29-1 and TRBJ1-3, is SAVISQKPSRDICQRGTSLTIQCQVDSQVTMMFWYRQQPGQSLTLIATANQGSEATYESGFVIDKFPISRPNLTFSTLTVSNMSPEDSSIYLCSVEGRARGNTIYFGEGSWLTVV.

The chain has TRBV7-9 and TRBJ2-7; 9 bases fit TRBD1. Germline lookup yields CDR1 SEHNR and CDR2 FQNEAQ (reference sequence). With V trimmed by 5 bases and J by 3 bases, 8 bases remained unmatched. The CDR3 covers 15 residues. The CDR3 loop is CASSPRDRVGYEQYF. Here the CDR3 DNA reads TGTGCCAGCAGCCCCCGGGACAGGGTCGGCTACGAGCAGTACTTC.

The chain uses TRBV19 and TRBJ1-1; D is uncertain. CDR1 LNHDA and CDR2 SQIVND come from the germline V gene (reference sequence). The V and J ends lost 8 bases and 0 bases respectively, with 16 bases between them. The length of the CDR3 is 15 residues. CDR3 DNA: TGTGCCAGTTTTAGTATCGGGTTACTGAACACTGAAGCTTTCTTT. It encodes CASFSIGLLNTEAFF. Filled out from reference TRBV19 and TRBJ1-1, the complete variable domain reads DGGITQSPKYLFRKEGQNVTLSCEQNLNHDAMYWYRQDPGQGLRLIYYSQIVNDFQKGDIAEGYSVSREKKESFPLTVTSAQKNPTAFYLCASFSIGLLNTEAFFGQGTRLTVV.

V gene TRBV2 combines with J gene TRBJ1-2; D gene ambiguous. CDR3 size: 11 residues. Germline lookup yields CDR1 SNHLY and CDR2 FYNNEI. The V and J ends lost 6 bases and 6 bases respectively, with 8 bases between them. The CDR3, as DNA: TGTGCCAGCAGCCCCCTCGATGGCTACACCTTC. Its protein is CASSPLDGYTF.

This clone was picked up one time. This chain connects TRBV9 to TRBJ1-1; no clear D gene. V was pared by 0 bases and J by 1 base, with 13 bases between. Germline values: CDR1 SGDLS, CDR2 YYNGEE. The CDR3 has 16 amino acids. CDR3 sequence: CASSVDTRRGNTEAFF. The CDR3 DNA reads as TGTGCCAGCAGCGTAGATACGCGGCGAGGGAACACTGAAGCTTTCTTT.

This chain uses TRBV4-3 with TRBJ2-5; possible D gene TRBD2, 5 bases. Germline V gives CDR1 LGHNA, CDR2 YSLEER. CDR3 size: 12 residues. Between the trimmed V and J ends, which lost 2 bases and 5 bases, there was a span of 6 bases. As DNA, the CDR3 is TGCGCCAGCAGCCAAACGGGGGAGACCCAGTACTTC. Residues: CASSQTGETQYF.

The chain uses TRBV29-1 and TRBJ1-1; TRBD1 matches at 7 bases. This CDR3 is built from 16 residues. The germline V gene encodes CDR1 SQVTM and CDR2 ANQGSEA. V was clipped by 3 bases and J by 0 bases; unmatched bases: 10. CDR3 in DNA: TGCAGCGTTGACAATCCGGGACAGAGAATGAACACTGAAGCTTTCTTT. Translated, it gives CSVDNPGQRMNTEAFF.